This passage covers 22 T cell receptor beta chains from one sample sequenced in a study of glioma-infiltrating T cells. Amplification of TCR alpha and beta CDR3 regions from RNA used iRepertoire nested multiplex PCR. Via MiXCR, TCRdb re-called the multiplex PCR reads, giving one row per CDR3 protein. This table holds tens of thousands of distinct CDR3 sequences, about a quarter found once. Sequenced: glioma tissue, nonneoplastic brain tissue, or PBMCs (not recorded which). These receptor sequences come from a human donor with low-grade glioma or glioblastoma, undergoing nonglioma brain surgery, or in good health (not recorded which).

The gene calls are TRBV11-2 and TRBJ1-1; 10 bases fit TRBD1. The CDR3 loop spans 12 amino acids. Per the germline V gene, CDR1 is SGHAT and CDR2 is FQNNGV. The V and J ends lost 5 bases and 8 bases, in that order; junction bases with no gene match: 2. CDR3 nucleotides: TGTGCCAGCAGCGTGACAGGGGGCGAAGCTTTCTTT. Its protein is CASSVTGGEAFF. The whole variable domain, filled in from reference TRBV11-2 and TRBJ1-1, reads EAGVAQSPRYKIIEKRQSVAFWCNPISGHATLYWYQQILGQGPKLLIQFQNNGVVDDSQLPKDRFSAERLKGVDSTLKIQPAKLEDSAVYLCASSVTGGEAFFGQGTRLTVV.

There are many counts of this clonotype. The chain has TRBV7-8 and TRBJ2-4; unclear D gene. Germline V gene lookup returns CDR1 SGHVS and CDR2 FQNEAQ. The V end lost 1 base, the J end lost 6 bases, and 7 bases lay between the germline ends. The CDR3 is 13 residues long. The CDR3 here is CASSLDTANIQYF. The DNA of the CDR3 is TGTGCCAGCAGCTTAGATACGGCAAACATTCAGTACTTC.

The chain's CDR3 is CASNPALGSGRVNSYEQYF. CDR3 nucleotide sequence: TGTGCCAGCAACCCCGCGCTCGGTTCAGGGCGCGTGAACTCCTACGAGCAGTACTTC. The V and J genes are TRBV2 and TRBJ2-7; D perhaps matches TRBD1 (5 bases). With 7 bases removed from V and 0 bases from J, the gap between germline ends came to 28 bases. CDR3 length: 19 amino acids. The germline gives CDR1 SNHLY, CDR2 FYNNEI.

This clonotype has a count of ten or more. CDR3 residues: CATSRDSPGTNSPLHF. For the CDR3, the DNA is TGTGCCACCAGCAGAGATTCCCCGGGAACCAATTCACCCCTCCACTTT. The rearrangement links TRBV15 to TRBJ1-6; no clear D. The length of the CDR3 is 16 residues. V lost 0 bases, J lost 7 bases, and 13 bases lay in between. Germline loops: CDR1 LNHNV, CDR2 YYDKDF (reference sequence).

This clonotype showed up many times. Given a much more abundant clone one base away, this may be a read error. The rearrangement uses TRBV12-3 or TRBV12-4 and TRBJ1-1; D gene ambiguous. Trimming shortened V by 3 bases and J by 1 base, and 6 bases separated the two germline ends. The CDR3 is 13 amino acids. The CDR3 DNA follows: TGTGCCAGCAGTTTCCAGAGGAACACTGAAGCTTTCTTT. Translated: CASSFQRNTEAFF.

This clonotype was picked up many times. This chain uses TRBV27 with TRBJ2-7, with 7 bases aligning to TRBD2. CDR3 size: 13 residues. CDR1 MNHEY and CDR2 SMNVEV come from the germline V gene (reference sequence). The V and J ends lost 5 bases and 4 bases, in that order; junction bases with no gene match: 5. The CDR3 protein is CASSGGGEYEQYF. The CDR3, as DNA: TGTGCCAGCAGTGGGGGGGGTGAGTACGAGCAGTACTTC.

Concerning this clonotype: A clone one base away is much larger, so this may be a read error. The chain recombines TRBV19 with TRBJ2-5; no clear D. The CDR3 has 15 amino acids. Germline lookup yields CDR1 LNHDA and CDR2 SQIVND (reference sequence). In DNA form, the CDR3 reads TGTGCCAGTAGTATTTCAAGGGCGTACCAAGAGGCCCAGTACTTC. Amino acid sequence: CASSISRAYQEAQYF.

At least ten counts were recorded for this clonotype. This chain links TRBV10-3 with TRBJ1-1; D ambiguous. V lost 2 bases and J lost 1, with 5 bases in between. Germline lookup yields CDR1 ENHRY and CDR2 SYGVKD. CDR3 length: 13 amino acids. CDR3 in amino acids: CAISETSNTEAFF. DNA for the CDR3: TGTGCCATCAGTGAGACATCGAACACTGAAGCTTTCTTT.

Points on this clonotype: A read error is possible here, since a much larger clone lies one base away. The V call is TRBV18, the J call TRBJ2-5; tentative D call: TRBD2 (7 bases). This CDR3 is 14 amino acids long. CDR1 is KGHSH, CDR2 LQKENI, per germline. CDR3 loop: CASSPKGGGETHYF. CDR3 DNA: TGTGCCAGCTCACCAAAGGGAGGGGGAGAGACCCATTACTTC.

V is TRBV5-4 and J is TRBJ1-1; 10 positions match TRBD1. V dropped 3 bases and J dropped 1; count of bases not matched to a gene: 6. This CDR3 is built from 16 residues. CDR1 is SGHNT and CDR2 is YYREEE in the germline V gene (reference sequence). Here the CDR3 DNA reads TGTGCCAGCAGCTCCCCCGGACAGGGGGGGAACACTGAAGCTTTCTTT. It codes for CASSSPGQGGNTEAFF.

This sequence joins TRBV29-1 and TRBJ2-7; possible D gene TRBD1, 6 bases. Trimming stripped 6 bases from V and 0 bases from J, with 15 bases between. Germline values: CDR1 SQVTM, CDR2 ANQGSEA. CDR3 length: 14 residues. CDR3 sequence reads: CSVHDRLGSYEQYF. CDR3 coding DNA: TGCAGCGTCCATGACAGGTTGGGCTCCTACGAGCAGTACTTC.

This clonotype was detected many times. The genes are TRBV6-2 or TRBV6-3 and TRBJ2-4; D perhaps matches TRBD2 (7 bases). There are 16 residues in the CDR3. Germline V gene sequence: CDR1 MNHEY, CDR2 SVGEGT. Trimming pared 8 bases from V and 1 base from J, leaving 18 bases between. In DNA form, the CDR3 reads TGTGCCAGCTCATCCGGGGGGCTTGGGGCCAAAAACATTCAGTACTTC. This encodes CASSSGGLGAKNIQYF.

Points on this clonotype: A much larger clone lies one base from this, so it may be a read error. V is TRBV12-3 or TRBV12-4 and J is TRBJ1-1, with D unclear. The CDR3 is 12 residues long. Trimming removed 6 bases from V and 6 bases from J, with 11 bases in between. CDR3 in amino acids: CASRLRNSEAFF. CDR3 DNA sequence: TGTGCCAGCAGGCTTAGAAACTCTGAAGCTTTCTTT.

About this clonotype itself: This CDR3 fails to terminate in the conserved phenylalanine or tryptophan, so it likely reflects a read error. Because the CDR3's place on the DNA is in doubt, the DNA is left out and the CDR3 is given as listed by TCRdb. The rearrangement uses TRBV30 and TRBJ1-2; the table's TRBD1 call for D was not verified on the DNA. Germline V lookup: CDR1 GTSNPN, CDR2 SVGIG (reference sequence). Both ends counted, the CDR3 spans 12 residues. This CDR3 is CAFGSGTGKVRL.

Regarding this clonotype: At one boundary the junction diverges from the germline segment, which might be a read error. The chain recombines TRBV6-1 with TRBJ2-7; tentative D call: TRBD2 (6 bases). The CDR3 runs to 15 residues. Per germline, CDR1 MNHNS and CDR2 SASEGT. Here the CDR3 reads CASRFIGGATYEQYF. The CDR3 DNA sequence: TGTGCCAGCAGGTTTATCGGCGGGGCGACCTACGAGCAGTATTTC.

This clonotype was recorded many times. The chain recombines TRBV6-1 with TRBJ1-4, with D possibly being TRBD1 (6 bases). Germline loops: CDR1 MNHNS, CDR2 SASEGT. Between the trimmed V and J ends, which lost 6 bases and 11 bases, there was a span of 28 bases. The CDR3 runs to 17 residues. CDR3 sequence (DNA): TGTGCCAGCAGGCCCGGACAGAAGGAACCCAGGTTGCGTAAACTGTTTTTT. It translates to CASRPGQKEPRLRKLFF.

J is TRBJ2-7 and V is TRBV12-5; TRBD1 matches at 8 bases. V shed 6 bases, J shed 5 bases, and the junction held 9 bases outside the gene matches. Germline-derived CDR1 and CDR2 are LGHNT and FRNRAP. The CDR3 extends over 14 amino acids. This CDR3 reads CASGKTGENDEQYF. The CDR3 region has the DNA TGTGCTAGTGGCAAGACAGGGGAAAACGACGAGCAGTACTTC.

This clonotype has ten or more counts. The chain couples TRBV7-2 to TRBJ2-6; maybe TRBD1 (6 bases). In germline, CDR1 is SGHTA, CDR2 FQGNSA. The CDR3 loop spans 15 amino acids. The ends were cut back, 5 bases at V and 2 bases at J, with 10 bases in the middle. The CDR3, as DNA: TGTGCCAGCAGCCGTGGGGGCGCTGGGGCCAACGTCCTGACTTTC. Protein product: CASSRGGAGANVLTF.

Notes on this clonotype: A much larger clone is a single base away; this may be a read error. The V call is TRBV6-6, the J call TRBJ1-3; D is possibly TRBD1 (5 bases). Germline CDR1 is MNHNY and CDR2 is SVGAGI (reference sequence). The length of the CDR3 is 14 residues. The CDR3 DNA is TGTGCCAGCAGCGGGGCAGGGTCTGTAAACACCATATATTTT. Translating gives CASSGAGSVNTIYF.

This clonotype was detected many times. The chain uses TRBV28 and TRBJ2-7; possibly TRBD2 for D (5 bases). This CDR3 spans 12 amino acids. Per the germline V gene, CDR1 is MDHEN and CDR2 is SYDVKM. Trimming stripped 8 bases from V and 1 base from J, with 9 bases between. The DNA of the CDR3 is TGTGCCAGCGGCGGGCTATCCTACGAGCAGTACTTC. Amino acid sequence: CASGGLSYEQYF.

This chain connects TRBV12-3 or TRBV12-4 to TRBJ2-5; D remains unclear. The CDR3 runs 14 residues. The germline V and J ends were trimmed by 3 bases and 0 bases, with 8 bases remaining between them. The CDR3 DNA reads TGTGCCAGCAGTTTCAAGAAAAACCAAGAGACCCAGTACTTC. This codes for CASSFKKNQETQYF.

The sample holds many counts of this clonotype. V is TRBV7-8 and J is TRBJ1-1; no clear D gene. This CDR3 region has 13 residues. CDR1 SGHVS and CDR2 FQNEAQ come from the germline V gene. Trimming shortened V by 1 base and J by 3 bases, and 6 bases separated the two germline ends. The CDR3 region has the DNA TGTGCCAGCAGCTTAGAGTCGGACACTGAAGCTTTCTTT. Amino acids: CASSLESDTEAFF.